This is a list of T cell receptor beta chains from one sample in a study of blood T cell repertoires in COVID-19. The protocol was immunoSEQ multiplex PCR, while the TCRdb copy is restricted to in-frame clones and leaves out a portion. The table has about 280,000 clones, 88% seen once. The sequencing sample was made of peripheral blood. These receptors all stem from a man younger than 30 with active or convalescent COVID-19. Both conserved end residues are trimmed from each CDR3.

v_call: TRBV12-5
j_call: TRBJ2-7
cdr3_aa: ASGLGASYEQY

v_call: TRBV5-6
j_call: TRBJ2-1
cdr3_aa: ASSLPGGGSNEQF

v_call: TRBV18
j_call: TRBJ1-5
cdr3_aa: ASSPRGGVGDQPQH

v_call: TRBV10-3
j_call: TRBJ2-7
cdr3_aa: AITGTGVNYEQY

v_call: TRBV12-5
j_call: TRBJ2-5
cdr3_aa: ASGFGPGSQY

v_call: TRBV18
j_call: TRBJ1-1
cdr3_aa: ASSPPAGWTEAF

v_call: TRBV12-3/TRBV12-4
j_call: TRBJ2-2
cdr3_aa: ASSLQGGELF

v_call: TRBV9
j_call: TRBJ2-7
cdr3_aa: ASSPRAGSYEQY

v_call: TRBV10-3
j_call: TRBJ2-3
cdr3_aa: ASRGTGASVDTQY

v_call: TRBV7-2
j_call: TRBJ1-6
cdr3_aa: ASSRQGEAPLH

v_call: TRBV7-2
j_call: TRBJ2-1
cdr3_aa: ASSFTLGGPLYNEQF

v_call: TRBV6-5
j_call: TRBJ1-2
cdr3_aa: ASSYSGRGSYGYT

v_call: TRBV5-6
j_call: TRBJ1-2
cdr3_aa: ASSDRDKPYGYT

v_call: TRBV7-8
j_call: TRBJ2-4
cdr3_aa: ASSPGPESGTQLAKNIQY

v_call: TRBV5-1
j_call: TRBJ1-5
cdr3_aa: ASSLGQGPHQPQH

v_call: TRBV3-1/TRBV3-2
j_call: TRBJ2-7
cdr3_aa: ASSADSPGTYEQY

v_call: TRBV6-1
j_call: TRBJ2-7
cdr3_aa: ASSELAGSSYEQY

v_call: TRBV6-5
j_call: TRBJ2-4
cdr3_aa: ASSYPRVLGKNIQY

v_call: TRBV7-8
j_call: TRBJ1-4
cdr3_aa: ASSSTDATNEKLF

v_call: TRBV21-1
j_call: TRBJ2-3
cdr3_aa: ASSKCGSGTGDTDTQY

v_call: TRBV12-5
j_call: TRBJ1-1
cdr3_aa: ASGLVVLFAGGGRTEAF

v_call: TRBV6-2/TRBV6-3
j_call: TRBJ2-3
cdr3_aa: ASSYGGGAKDTQY

v_call: TRBV5-1
j_call: TRBJ2-3
cdr3_aa: ASSYRTSGEDTQY

v_call: TRBV13
j_call: TRBJ2-7
cdr3_aa: ASSLGGTSYEQY

v_call: TRBV3-1/TRBV3-2
j_call: TRBJ2-5
cdr3_aa: ASSQEEVPGEETQY

v_call: TRBV6-2/TRBV6-3
j_call: TRBJ1-2
cdr3_aa: ASSYVEGTGTFYGYT

v_call: TRBV14
j_call: TRBJ2-1
cdr3_aa: ASSQGGDRGHNEQF

v_call: TRBV27
j_call: TRBJ2-2
cdr3_aa: ASSSGGAGTGELF

v_call: TRBV18
j_call: TRBJ2-5
cdr3_aa: ASSQLGLAGMGQETQY

v_call: TRBV3-1/TRBV3-2
j_call: TRBJ2-7
cdr3_aa: ASSQGTGTYEQY

v_call: TRBV6-2/TRBV6-3
j_call: TRBJ1-2
cdr3_aa: ASSYQEAGSGYT

v_call: TRBV19
j_call: TRBJ1-1
cdr3_aa: ASTSSAGDTEAF

v_call: TRBV9
j_call: TRBJ1-2
cdr3_aa: ASAGQGLVSGYT

v_call: TRBV5-1
j_call: TRBJ2-7
cdr3_aa: ASSLGQGATGLVGEQY

v_call: TRBV4-1
j_call: TRBJ1-6
cdr3_aa: ASSRGQGSPLH

v_call: TRBV7-2
j_call: TRBJ1-2
cdr3_aa: ASSLYGQANYGYT

v_call: TRBV10-3
j_call: TRBJ2-1
cdr3_aa: AISEAGSYNEQF

v_call: TRBV6-5
j_call: TRBJ2-5
cdr3_aa: ASSSGDYIRETQY

v_call: TRBV9
j_call: TRBJ1-4
cdr3_aa: ASSVGALLSPNEKLF

v_call: TRBV6-5
j_call: TRBJ2-1
cdr3_aa: ASTTGYYNEQF

v_call: TRBV9
j_call: TRBJ2-2
cdr3_aa: ASSVSTSTGELF

v_call: TRBV15
j_call: TRBJ2-7
cdr3_aa: ATSRAPTEAYEQY

v_call: TRBV25-1
j_call: TRBJ2-5
cdr3_aa: ASSGENSPNPQETQY

v_call: TRBV5-1
j_call: TRBJ1-2
cdr3_aa: ASSLAGGDYGYT

v_call: TRBV4-1
j_call: TRBJ2-7
cdr3_aa: ASSQFPGQTYEQY

v_call: TRBV7-6
j_call: TRBJ1-6
cdr3_aa: ASSDRDRGNSPLH

v_call: TRBV28
j_call: TRBJ1-5
cdr3_aa: ASSTGINQPQH

v_call: TRBV14
j_call: TRBJ1-6
cdr3_aa: ASSKEVRDNSPLH

v_call: TRBV28
j_call: TRBJ2-5
cdr3_aa: ASSFGGAEETQY

v_call: TRBV29-1
j_call: TRBJ1-2
cdr3_aa: SVGVPRGGQGNYGYT

v_call: TRBV5-1
j_call: TRBJ1-3
cdr3_aa: ASSLAGRGGSTGNTIY

v_call: TRBV19
j_call: TRBJ1-1
cdr3_aa: ATPGQGMIGTEAF

v_call: TRBV2
j_call: TRBJ1-5
cdr3_aa: ASLQFRGLNQPQH